The rows below give T cell receptor beta chains drawn from one sample of a study of blood T cells in healthy people across ages. TCRdb processed the 5' RACE reads anew with MiXCR; each CDR3 protein has one entry. The profile shows about 1 million distinct CDR3 sequences, 45% of them singletons. Sequencing was carried out using blood. These receptors all come from a woman between 55 and 75 years old in good health. CDR3s include the opening cysteine and the closing phenylalanine or tryptophan. A D gene is named only where the DNA matches it firmly. Size is stated for part of the rows, as once, few or many counts, or as a class when the clone is expanded.

TRBJ1-2	.	TRBV10-3	.	CAISESRTEGGGYTF	TGTGCCATCAGTGAGTCAAGGACAGAGGGGGGTGGCTACACCTTC
TRBJ2-1	.	TRBV29-1	few	CSGLGFYNEQFF	TGCAGCGGGCTCGGGTTCTACAATGAGCAGTTCTTC
TRBJ2-7	TRBD1	TRBV15	once	CATSRDRGTGCSEQYF	TGTGCCACCAGCAGAGATAGGGGGACAGGATGCAGCGAGCAGTACTTC
TRBJ2-6	TRBD1	TRBV6-1	.	CASAFSGTGFFPGANVLTF	TGTGCCAGCGCTTTTTCCGGGACAGGGTTTTTCCCCGGGGCCAACGTCCTGACTTTC
TRBJ1-2	.	TRBV20-1	few	CSARFGSNYGYTF	TGCAGTGCTAGATTCGGGTCCAACTATGGCTACACCTTC
TRBJ2-1	.	TRBV5-1	.	CASSLSGNREQFF	TGCGCCAGCAGCTTGTCAGGGAACCGGGAGCAGTTCTTC
TRBJ2-3	.	TRBV27	few	CASSYLATSTDTQYF	TGTGCCAGCAGTTATCTAGCGACTAGCACAGATACGCAGTATTTT
TRBJ2-1	.	TRBV24-1	.	CATSDSQATTYNEQFF	TGTGCCACCAGTGATTCCCAAGCTACAACCTACAATGAGCAGTTCTTC
TRBJ2-3	TRBD2	TRBV20-1	.	CSASRMTSGVDTQYF	TGCAGTGCATCGAGGATGACTAGCGGCGTGGATACGCAGTATTTT
TRBJ1-2	TRBD1	TRBV20-1	.	CSAADRGNYGYTF	TGCAGTGCTGCGGACAGGGGGAACTATGGCTACACCTTC
TRBJ1-2	TRBD1	TRBV6-5	once	CASSRGQGTHNYGYTF	TGTGCCAGCAGTCGGGGACAGGGGACCCATAACTATGGCTACACCTTC
TRBJ1-1	.	TRBV10-3	.	CAISDIGGTEAFF	TGTGCCATCAGTGATATTGGGGGGACTGAAGCTTTCTTT
TRBJ1-2	TRBD1	TRBV2	.	CASSNAGTACDYTF	TGTGCCAGCAGTAATGCCGGGACAGCGTGCGACTACACCTTC
TRBJ2-5	TRBD1	TRBV27	.	CASTQARTGGWETQYF	TGTGCCAGCACCCAGGCACGGACAGGGGGCTGGGAGACCCAGTACTTC
TRBJ2-1	TRBD1	TRBV25-1	.	CASMMWDSRYNEQFF	TGTGCCAGCATGATGTGGGACAGTAGGTACAATGAGCAGTTCTTC
TRBJ1-2	TRBD1	TRBV18	.	CASSAETGKAYGYTF	TGTGCCAGCTCGGCCGAGACAGGGAAGGCTTATGGCTACACCTTC
TRBJ1-4	.	TRBV6-6	.	CASRPRAESEKLFF	TGTGCCAGCAGGCCCCGGGCCGAAAGTGAAAAACTGTTTTTT
TRBJ2-1	TRBD2	TRBV6-5	.	CASSTILAGGNNEQFF	TGTGCCAGCAGCACTATTTTAGCGGGAGGGAACAATGAGCAGTTCTTC
TRBJ2-7	.	TRBV29-1	.	CSVLGGATFEQYF	TGCAGCGTCCTCGGGGGCGCTACCTTCGAGCAGTACTTC
TRBJ2-3	.	TRBV7-3	.	CASSLMPSIRTNFATDTQYF	TGTGCCAGCAGCTTAATGCCGAGTATCCGGACGAACTTCGCCACAGATACGCAGTATTTT
TRBJ1-1	TRBD1	TRBV20-1	.	CSASPSGTGGTEAFF	TGCAGTGCTAGTCCCTCCGGGACAGGTGGCACTGAAGCTTTCTTT
TRBJ2-7	TRBD1	TRBV20-1	.	CSARPPGQGSYEQYF	TGCAGTGCTAGACCCCCGGGACAGGGATCCTACGAGCAGTACTTC
TRBJ2-5	.	TRBV12-3/TRBV12-4	.	CASSLTSSGETQYF	TGTGCCAGCAGTTTAACAAGTTCGGGAGAGACCCAGTACTTC
TRBJ2-1	TRBD2	TRBV18	few	CASSPEGLAGADEQFF	TGTGCCAGCTCACCAGAGGGACTAGCGGGAGCAGATGAGCAGTTCTTC
TRBJ2-7	.	TRBV10-3	.	CAIRGTGCEQYF	TGTGCCATCAGGGGGACCGGCTGTGAGCAGTACTTC
TRBJ2-3	TRBD2	TRBV6-1	few	CASSEYSGRAEDTQYF	TGTGCCAGCAGTGAATATAGCGGGAGGGCCGAGGATACGCAGTATTTT
TRBJ1-1	.	TRBV2	.	CASSELWTLGTEAFF	TGTGCCAGCAGTGAACTTTGGACGTTGGGCACTGAAGCTTTCTTT
TRBJ2-3	.	TRBV6-5	.	CASRPTDRRTDTQYF	TGTGCCAGCAGACCGACCGACAGGCGCACAGATACGCAGTATTTT
TRBJ2-2	.	TRBV11-2	.	CASSPASAPGTEELFF	TGTGCCAGCAGCCCCGCTAGCGCACCGGGGACCGAGGAGCTGTTTTTT
TRBJ2-7	TRBD2	TRBV3-1	.	CASSQDPASGMSQYF	TGTGCCAGCAGCCAAGATCCCGCTAGCGGGATGTCGCAGTACTTC
TRBJ2-4	.	TRBV11-3	.	CASSLGSGAGAKNIEYF	TGTGCCAGCAGCTTAGGTTCAGGGGCCGGAGCCAAAAACATTGAGTACTTC
TRBJ2-1	TRBD2	TRBV12-3/TRBV12-4	.	CASSSGTRGNNEQFF	TGTGCCAGCAGTTCCGGGACTAGGGGTAACAATGAGCAGTTCTTC
TRBJ2-5	.	TRBV10-3	.	CAISESGKNQETQYF	TGTGCCATCAGTGAGTCTGGAAAGAACCAAGAGACCCAGTACTTC
TRBJ2-1	.	TRBV6-1	.	CASSDASWSYNEQFF	TGTGCCAGCAGTGACGCTAGCTGGTCCTACAATGAGCAGTTCTTC
TRBJ1-1	.	TRBV25-1	few	CASRGGVVNTEAFF	TGTGCCAGCAGAGGGGGGGTGGTGAACACTGAAGCTTTCTTT
TRBJ1-5	.	TRBV20-1	.	CSAKPQKYSNQPQHF	TGCAGTGCCAAACCCCAAAAATATAGCAATCAGCCCCAGCATTTT
TRBJ2-1	.	TRBV9	few	CASSARVHNEQFF	TGTGCCAGCAGCGCCCGGGTCCACAATGAGCAGTTCTTC
TRBJ1-2	.	TRBV20-1	.	CSARDLQGRNYGYTF	TGCAGTGCTAGGGACCTCCAGGGGCGAAACTATGGCTACACCTTC
TRBJ2-1	TRBD2	TRBV5-1	.	CASSLREGRNEQFF	TGCGCCAGCAGCTTGAGGGAGGGCAGGAATGAGCAGTTCTTC
TRBJ2-1	TRBD1	TRBV29-1	many	CSVEANRGRGEQFF	TGCAGCGTTGAAGCAAACAGGGGGCGCGGGGAGCAGTTCTTC